This T cell receptor (beta chain) appears in the sequencing data of a study of identical twins. Study findings and constraints: Out-of-frame alpha sequences common to twins exhibited a surplus of low generation probability. Whereas memory repertoires showed no such difference, abundant cord blood beta clonotypes carried fewer insertions. Zero-insertion findings could be partly confounded by invariant cells (MAIT and iNKT cells).

Trimming took 0 bases from V and 7 from J, leaving 11 bases between them. The CDR3 loop spans 14 amino acids. CDR1 is SGHRS and CDR2 is YFSETQ in the germline V gene. This clonotype was observed a handful of times. Its specificity is unknown. Addition of a universal primer site occurred through template switching, and cDNA carried unique molecular identifiers. TCRdb reprocessed the 5' RACE reads with MiXCR, giving one entry per CDR3 protein. The sample holds nearly 900,000 distinct CDR3 sequences; roughly an eighth are singletons and the top ten take about 1.5%. These data also featured in a second study, about yellow fever vaccine responses in identical twins.

Material: PBMCs. The J gene is TRBJ2-1, the V gene TRBV5-1; D is undetermined. The clonotype was recovered from a woman between 18 and 29 years old in good health. CDR3 DNA: TGCGCCAGCAGCTTGGCCGGTCCTGGAAATGAGCAGTTCTTC. Its protein is CASSLAGPGNEQFF.